Below are 20 T cell receptor beta chains sequenced from a single sample in a study of human T cells and chemical hapten exposure. Regarding time point: patch test 3, about 24 weeks after DPC sensitization. Treatment here: therapeutic diphenylcyclopropenone sensitization with weekly scalp DPC. TCRdb recomputed calls from the RACE reads with MiXCR, one row per CDR3 protein. The sample yields about 160,000 distinct CDR3 sequences, 25% to 35% seen once. The sample consisted of whole blood, taken in connection with sensitization to the hapten diphenylcyclopropenone (DPC). These TCRs come from a woman in her late teens or twenties with alopecia areata. Some clones in this sample may be carry-over from other donors' samples.

The J gene is TRBJ1-1, the V gene TRBV5-4, with a possible D match to TRBD1 (6 bases). The ends were cut back, 2 bases at V and 0 bases at J, with 17 bases in the middle. CDR1 SGHNT and CDR2 YYREEE come from the germline V gene (reference sequence). CDR3 size: 17 residues. The CDR3 loop is CASSLAVGAGMNTEAFF. As DNA, the CDR3 is TGTGCCAGCAGCTTAGCTGTGGGGGCGGGGATGAACACTGAAGCTTTCTTT.

This clonotype was recorded a few times. The rearrangement links TRBV7-9 to TRBJ1-2; no clear D. This CDR3 comprises 14 residues. Trimming shortened V by 5 bases and J by 4 bases, and 14 bases separated the two germline ends. Germline V CDR1 and CDR2: SEHNR, FQNEAQ (reference sequence). In DNA form, the CDR3 reads TGTGCCAGCAGCCCAACCGAGAACTTCTATGGCTACACCTTC. Translating it yields CASSPTENFYGYTF.

The chain joins TRBV29-1 to TRBJ2-7; 15 bases match TRBD2. V was clipped by 4 bases and J by 6 bases; unmatched bases: 7. The germline gives CDR1 SQVTM, CDR2 ANQGSEA. The CDR3 spans 15 residues. The CDR3 spells CSVVRGTSGGSEQYF. The CDR3 nucleotides read TGCAGCGTTGTCCGCGGGACTAGCGGGGGGAGCGAGCAGTACTTC.

This clonotype was seen more than once but under ten times. This chain links TRBV7-2 with TRBJ2-1, with 7 bases matching TRBD2. In germline, CDR1 is SGHTA, CDR2 FQGNSA. Germline trimming cut 6 bases from V and 5 bases from J; bases unmatched to any gene: 10. This CDR3 is 15 amino acids long. CDR3 region: CASSSSLAADNEQFF. Written as DNA, the CDR3 is TGTGCCAGCAGTTCCTCCCTAGCGGCCGACAATGAGCAGTTCTTC.

The rearrangement links TRBV4-3 to TRBJ2-1; 8 bases agree with TRBD2. The germline V gene encodes CDR1 LGHNA and CDR2 YSLEER. The CDR3 length is 17 residues. After removal of 1 base from V and 5 bases from J, the junction contained 10 bases not matched to a gene. As DNA, the CDR3 is TGCGCCAGCAGCCAAGGTGCTCCCGGGAGGGGAAACAATGAGCAGTTCTTC. Translating it yields CASSQGAPGRGNNEQFF.

The chain recombines TRBV20-1 with TRBJ2-6; D is unclear. There are 13 residues in the CDR3. The V gene lost 5 bases and the J gene lost 0 bases, with 5 bases spanning the gap. The germline V gene has CDR1 DFQATT and CDR2 SNEGSKA (reference sequence). The DNA of the CDR3 is TGCAGTGCTCCCTTCTCTGGGGCCAACGTCCTGACTTTC. This translates into CSAPFSGANVLTF.

This clonotype was observed many times. One end of the junction does not line up with germline, which may come from a read error. V is TRBV4-1 and J is TRBJ1-5; D unresolved. The CDR3 length is 13 residues. Looked up from germline, CDR1 is MGHRA and CDR2 is YSYEKL. CDR3 residues: CASSQAGRRTAGF. In DNA, the CDR3 is TGCGCCAGCAGCCAAGCCGGGCGGCGGACTGCGGGCTTT.

This rearrangement joins TRBV29-1 to TRBJ1-5; D unclear. Germline CDR1 and CDR2: SQVTM and ANQGSEA. Trimming left V 6 bases short and J 1 base short, with 16 bases between. The CDR3 is made up of 15 amino acids. CDR3 DNA sequence: TGCAGCGTCCGGGAGCCAGATGGGAGCAATCAGCCCCAGCATTTT. This codes for CSVREPDGSNQPQHF.

This chain's CDR3 is CASSQELRGGAGLGTQYF. CDR3 nucleotide sequence: TGTGCCAGCAGCCAAGAGTTGCGCGGGGGGGCTGGTCTAGGGACCCAGTACTTC. The V and J genes are TRBV4-2 and TRBJ2-5; 9 bases fit TRBD2. After removal of 0 bases from V and 7 bases from J, the junction contained 15 bases not matched to a gene. The germline gives CDR1 LGHNA, CDR2 YNFKEQ. CDR3 length: 18 residues.

This clonotype was picked up a small number of times. V usage is TRBV29-1 and J usage is TRBJ2-1; TRBD2 matches at 11 bases. Germline loops: CDR1 SQVTM, CDR2 ANQGSEA. Germline trimming cut 4 bases from V and 4 bases from J; bases unmatched to any gene: 3. This CDR3 is built from 14 residues. CDR3 nucleotide sequence: TGCAGCGTTGTCCCTAGCGGGAGGTACAATGAGCAGTTCTTC. Amino acids: CSVVPSGRYNEQFF.

V gene TRBV4-1 combines with J gene TRBJ1-1; TRBD1 matches 8 bases. J lost 6 bases, V lost 2 bases, and 5 bases had no gene match. Looked up from germline, CDR1 is MGHRA and CDR2 is YSYEKL. The CDR3 totals 14 residues. The CDR3 DNA reads TGCGCCAGCAGCCAAACGACAGGGGTCTCTGAAGCTTTCTTT. Protein sequence: CASSQTTGVSEAFF.

This clonotype was detected only a few times. CDR3 coding DNA: TGCAGCGTTGAGTACGTCATCCCCCCCCGGGAGCAGTACTTC. Encoded protein: CSVEYVIPPREQYF. This rearrangement joins TRBV29-1 to TRBJ2-7, with D unresolved. V lost 3 bases to trimming and J lost 7 bases, with 19 bases between them. CDR1 is SQVTM, CDR2 ANQGSEA, per germline. The CDR3 loop spans 14 amino acids.

The genes are TRBV21-1 and TRBJ2-7. TRBV21-1 is a pseudogene. CDR3 size: 15 residues. CDR3 sequence reads: CASSGPAKGRYEQYF. The CDR3, as DNA: TGTGCCAGCAGCGGACCGGCAAAAGGCCGCTACGAGCAGTACTTC.

This clonotype was seen just once. The chain is built from TRBV20-1 and TRBJ2-2; no reliable D call. CDR3 length equals 11 residues. V lost 3 bases, J lost 3 bases, and 2 bases lay in between. CDR1 and CDR2 from the germline V gene are DFQATT and SNEGSKA (reference sequence). As DNA, the CDR3 is TGCAGTGCTAGGGACACCGGGGAGCTGTTTTTT. Amino acids: CSARDTGELFF.

The gene calls are TRBV9 and TRBJ2-2, with TRBD1 identical over 8 bases. The V and J ends lost 3 bases and 4 bases, in that order; junction bases with no gene match: 2. The CDR3 contains 14 residues. Germline CDR1 and CDR2: SGDLS and YYNGEE. The CDR3 nucleotides are TGTGCCAGCAGCGCGACAGGGGTCACCGGGGAGCTGTTTTTT. It codes for CASSATGVTGELFF.

The sample holds a few counts of this clonotype. The V and J genes are TRBV18 and TRBJ2-1; tentatively, D is TRBD2 (5 bases). V dropped 3 bases and J dropped 6 bases, with 9 bases sitting between them. Germline assignment: CDR1 KGHSH and CDR2 LQKENI. The CDR3 has 13 residues. The CDR3 sequence: CASSPKLVNEQFF. The CDR3 nucleotides are TGTGCCAGCTCACCGAAACTAGTCAATGAGCAGTTCTTC. Together with reference TRBV18 and TRBJ2-1, the CDR3 gives the full variable domain: NAGVMQNPRHLVRRRGQEARLRCSPMKGHSHVYWYRQLPEEGLKFMVYLQKENIIDESGMPKERFSAEFPKEGPSILRIQQVVRGDSAAYFCASSPKLVNEQFFGPGTRLTVL.

Only a few counts were recorded for this clonotype. The J gene is TRBJ2-1, the V gene TRBV7-2; tentatively, D is TRBD1 (6 bases). Germline V gene sequence: CDR1 SGHTA, CDR2 FQGNSA. The CDR3 loop spans 15 amino acids. Deletions cut 1 base from V and 1 base from J, with 8 bases between. CDR3 DNA sequence: TGTGCCAGCAGCTTAGGAGGGGGTTCCTACAATGAGCAGTTCTTC. Its protein is CASSLGGGSYNEQFF.

This chain links TRBV20-1 with TRBJ2-7, with D perhaps TRBD2 (5 bases). Germline CDR1 DFQATT, CDR2 SNEGSKA (reference sequence). V lost 7 bases to trimming and J lost 3 bases, with 10 bases between them. The CDR3 sequence is 11 residues long. CDR3 in amino acids: CSGRLVYEQYF. CDR3 coding DNA: TGCAGTGGGAGGCTAGTCTACGAGCAGTACTTC.

The rearrangement links TRBV6-5 to TRBJ2-1; maybe TRBD1 (5 bases). V shed 4 bases and J shed 9 bases, with 16 bases lying between them. This CDR3 spans 14 amino acids. Per the germline V gene, CDR1 is MNHEY and CDR2 is SVGAGI. The CDR3 is CASSSETAGGEQFF. CDR3 DNA sequence: TGTGCCAGCAGTTCCGAGACAGCTGGTGGTGAGCAGTTCTTC.

This clonotype has more than one count but fewer than ten. This chain connects TRBV6-5 to TRBJ1-1; D ambiguous. CDR3 length equals 17 residues. Looked up from germline, CDR1 is MNHEY and CDR2 is SVGAGI. V dropped 0 bases and J dropped 4 bases, with 18 bases sitting between them. The chain's CDR3 is CASSYSWQSPLGTEAFF. CDR3 bases: TGTGCCAGCAGTTACTCGTGGCAGTCGCCTTTAGGCACTGAAGCTTTCTTT.